The source of this TCR beta chain is a study of blood T cell repertoires in COVID-19. Authors' processing steps: Quantification of nucleated cells was approximated via reference gene primer amplification. The assay was immunoSEQ multiplex PCR, and TCRdb's table has in-frame clones only and misses some. V and J calls plus clone size are reproduced from that table; the DNA served to infer D and trimming. The data contain about 400,000 clones, nearly 90% of them singletons. The ends lost 1 base at V and 9 bases at J; junction bases unmatched: 8. CDR3 size: 15 residues. In germline, CDR1 is SGHTA, CDR2 FQGTGA. Researchers sorted participants into cohorts using their self-reported clinical history.

Sequencing was performed on PBMCs or T cells enriched from blood (not recorded which). This chain uses TRBV7-3 with TRBJ2-1; 8 bases match TRBD2. This clonotype originated in a woman under 30 with acute COVID-19. CDR3 loop: CASSLRAGGLGEQFF. In DNA, the CDR3 is TGTGCCAGCAGCTTAAGGGCGGGGGGCCTCGGTGAGCAGTTCTTC.